Listed here is a single T cell receptor beta chain. Its antigen is undetermined. The sample originates from a study of T cell responses to AZD1222 COVID-19 vaccine. Turning to the study itself: Recipients boosted at about 4 weeks or about 12 weeks are pooled. Whole-study findings and limits: Spike-specific TCR breadth and depth were elevated following two AZD1222 doses.

Method: immunoSEQ multiplex PCR; TCRdb's copy keeps in-frame clones and lacks some. The data hold about 110,000 clones, with around nine tenths observed a single time. The V end lost 1 base, the J end lost 7 bases, and 14 bases lay between the germline ends. Looked up from germline, CDR1 is LGHNA and CDR2 is YSLEER. There are 15 residues in the CDR3. The starting material was peripheral blood, obtained on day 0 of AZD1222 vaccination. This TCR was sampled from an adult in good health. This chain uses TRBV4-3 with TRBJ1-5, with a tentative D call TRBD1 (5 bases). In DNA, the CDR3 is TGCGCCAGCAGCCAAGTTCGGGGGAGACGGCAGCCCCAGCATTTT. The encoded protein is CASSQVRGRRQPQHF.